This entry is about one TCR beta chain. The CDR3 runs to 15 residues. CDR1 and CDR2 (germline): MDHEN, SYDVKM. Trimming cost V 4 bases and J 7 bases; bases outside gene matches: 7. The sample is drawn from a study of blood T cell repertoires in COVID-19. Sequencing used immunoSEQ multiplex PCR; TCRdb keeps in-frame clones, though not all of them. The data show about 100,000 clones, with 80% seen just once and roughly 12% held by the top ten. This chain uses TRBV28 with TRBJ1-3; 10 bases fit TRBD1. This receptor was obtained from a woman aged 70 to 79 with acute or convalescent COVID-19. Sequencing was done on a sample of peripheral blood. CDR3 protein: CASSSAGQGINTIYF. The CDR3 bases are TGTGCCAGCAGTTCCGCGGGACAGGGGATCAACACCATATATTTT.